Listed here are 32 T cell receptor beta chains from one sample, sequenced in a study of T cell responses to AZD1222 COVID-19 vaccine. Data came from immunoSEQ multiplex PCR; TCRdb stores just in-frame clones and leaves some out. The sample has 100,000 to 150,000 clones; 86% are singletons. Sequencing was performed on peripheral blood, taken 28 days after the second AZD1222 dose. The origin of the receptors is an adult who received the AZD1222 COVID-19 vaccine.

V gene TRBV30 combines with J gene TRBJ2-1, with D tentatively TRBD1 (5 bases). CDR1 GTSNPN and CDR2 SVGIG come from the germline V gene (reference sequence). Trimming took 1 base from V and 1 from J, leaving 11 bases between them. The CDR3 is 15 residues long. The CDR3 coding sequence is TGTGCCTGGAGTGAGGCAGGGTTGTCCTACAATGAGCAGTTCTTC. It codes for CAWSEAGLSYNEQFF.

The V gene is TRBV28, the J gene TRBJ2-4, with D possibly being TRBD1 (6 bases). The length of the CDR3 is 13 residues. The V gene's germline CDR1 is MDHEN and CDR2 SYDVKM. V dropped 5 bases and J dropped 9 bases, with 14 bases sitting between them. The CDR3 loop is CASSLDSLGIQYF. The CDR3 nucleotides read TGTGCCAGCAGTCTGGACAGCCTGGGCATTCAGTACTTC.

This clone turned up a few times. The genes are TRBV9 and TRBJ1-1; 8 nucleotides match TRBD1. Trimming cost V 3 bases and J 4 bases; bases outside gene matches: 11. The CDR3 runs to 16 residues. CDR1 and CDR2 from the germline V gene are SGDLS and YYNGEE. CDR3 loop: CASSAKRTGSGTEAFF. CDR3 in DNA: TGTGCCAGCAGCGCCAAGAGGACAGGGTCTGGCACTGAAGCTTTCTTT.

The CDR3 here is CASSNPPHEQFF. The CDR3 DNA follows: TGTGCCAGCAGCAACCCTCCCCATGAGCAGTTCTTC. The chain links TRBV6-5 to TRBJ2-1; D ambiguous. This CDR3 has 12 residues. V dropped 6 bases and J dropped 8 bases, with 11 bases sitting between them. Germline assignment: CDR1 MNHEY and CDR2 SVGAGI.

This chain connects TRBV10-3 to TRBJ2-7; 10 nucleotides align to TRBD1. The germline CDR1 and CDR2 sequences are ENHRY and SYGVKD. J was trimmed by 3 bases and V by 11 bases; bases with no gene match: 10. This CDR3 is built from 14 residues. In DNA, the CDR3 is TGTGCCTCGACCGGGACAGGGGCGATCTACGAGCAGTACTTC. Translated: CASTGTGAIYEQYF.

The chain links TRBV6-5 to TRBJ1-2; the match to TRBD1 covers 9 bases. The CDR3 is 13 residues long. The junction had 5 bases not matched to a gene; V was cut back by 6 bases and J by 6 bases. Per the germline V gene, CDR1 is MNHEY and CDR2 is SVGAGI. CDR3 protein: CASRSQGADGYTF. CDR3 coding DNA: TGTGCCAGCAGATCACAGGGGGCGGATGGCTACACCTTC.

The V and J genes are TRBV4-1 and TRBJ1-2; no definite D call. V gave up 1 base and J gave up 8 bases, with 11 bases separating them. There are 13 residues in the CDR3. Germline V CDR1 and CDR2: MGHRA, YSYEKL. The CDR3 coding sequence is TGCGCCAGCAGCCAAGTCGATTTTTCGGGCTACACCTTC. Translation gives CASSQVDFSGYTF.

This chain links TRBV3-1 (or the pseudogene TRBV3-2) with TRBJ1-2; no clear D. V lost 4 bases and J lost 5, with 17 bases in between. This CDR3 comprises 15 residues. CDR1 and CDR2 from the germline V gene are LGHDT and YNNKEL (reference sequence). The CDR3 reads CASSPPLASPYGYTF. CDR3 DNA: TGTGCCAGCAGCCCCCCACTGGCCAGTCCTTATGGCTACACCTTC.

V is TRBV10-1 and J is TRBJ2-7; D is tentatively TRBD1 or TRBD2 (5 bases each). The CDR3 consists of 13 residues. V was cut by 0 bases and J by 10 bases, with 13 bases left in between. Looked up from germline, CDR1 is WNHNN and CDR2 is SYGVQD (reference sequence). This chain's CDR3 is CASSESGRQRQYF. Here the CDR3 DNA reads TGCGCCAGCAGTGAGTCGGGACGACAGCGACAGTACTTC.

The chain carries TRBV6-5 and TRBJ2-7; 7 nucleotides align to TRBD2. Trimming took 6 bases from V and 4 from J; bases not matched to a gene: 3. The CDR3 contains 12 residues. The germline gives CDR1 MNHEY, CDR2 SVGAGI. The CDR3 region is CASSPGGYEQYF. The CDR3 nucleotides read TGTGCCAGCAGCCCCGGGGGGTACGAGCAGTACTTC.

V and J are TRBV2 and TRBJ2-7; the D gene is possibly TRBD1 (6 bases). The CDR3 sequence is 14 residues long. Germline CDR1 and CDR2: SNHLY and FYNNEI. The V and J ends lost 6 bases and 0 bases respectively, with 12 bases between them. The CDR3 nucleotides are TGTGCCAGCAGGGCCCGGGACAACTCCTACGAGCAGTACTTC. Translation: CASRARDNSYEQYF.

This clone has a single count. This chain connects TRBV7-6 to TRBJ1-1, with D maybe TRBD1 (6 bases). The germline V and J ends were trimmed by 6 bases and 5 bases, with 13 bases remaining between them. The V gene's germline CDR1 is SGHVS and CDR2 FNYEAQ. The CDR3 consists of 13 residues. CDR3 DNA: TGTGCCAGCAGTCATGTAGGGGGGACTGAAGCTTTCTTT. Translation gives CASSHVGGTEAFF.

The rearrangement uses TRBV27 and TRBJ2-1; 9 nucleotides line up with TRBD2. The CDR3 is 15 residues long. The V segment lost 3 bases and the J segment 6 bases; nucleotides outside the gene matches: 6. From germline, CDR1 is MNHEY and CDR2 SMNVEV (reference sequence). This CDR3 reads CASSLHSSGVNEQFF. CDR3 DNA: TGTGCCAGCAGTTTGCATTCTAGCGGGGTCAATGAGCAGTTCTTC.

The V gene is TRBV19, the J gene TRBJ1-5, with D tentatively TRBD1 (6 bases). The V and J ends lost 3 bases and 3 bases respectively, with 12 bases between them. This CDR3 comprises 15 residues. The V gene's germline CDR1 is LNHDA and CDR2 SQIVND (reference sequence). CDR3 DNA: TGTGCCAGTAGTATGGCAGGGGCTAACAATCAGCCCCAGCATTTT. Its protein product is CASSMAGANNQPQHF.

CDR3 nucleotide sequence: TGTGCCAGTAGTATAGGCCCGTACAATCAGCCCCAGCATTTT. Protein: CASSIGPYNQPQHF. This sequence joins TRBV19 and TRBJ1-5, with D unclear. There are 14 residues in the CDR3. The V and J ends lost 1 base and 3 bases respectively, with 7 bases between them. The germline V gene encodes CDR1 LNHDA and CDR2 SQIVND (reference sequence).

The chain couples TRBV5-1 to TRBJ1-1; no firm D call. The V end lost 7 bases, the J end lost 3 bases, and 13 bases lay between the germline ends. The CDR3 contains 13 residues. Germline CDR1 is SGHRS and CDR2 is YFSETQ. CDR3 sequence reads: CASRRLQDTEAFF. Here the CDR3 DNA reads TGCGCCAGCCGTAGACTTCAGGACACTGAAGCTTTCTTT.

The genes are TRBV9 and TRBJ2-5, with 8 nucleotides matching TRBD2. The germline gives CDR1 SGDLS, CDR2 YYNGEE. The CDR3 extends over 16 amino acids. J was trimmed by 2 bases and V by 6 bases; bases with no gene match: 12. The CDR3 protein is CASTLAGNPIQETQYF. CDR3 DNA: TGTGCCAGCACTTTAGCGGGGAATCCCATTCAAGAGACCCAGTACTTC.

V and J are TRBV30 and TRBJ1-2; weak D call: TRBD1 (5 bases). Germline V gene data show CDR1 as GTSNPN and CDR2 as SVGIG (reference sequence). This CDR3 is built from 15 residues. Trimming removed 4 bases at V and 8 bases at J, with 23 bases between. The CDR3: CAWTPRYRRLEGYTF. CDR3 DNA: TGTGCCTGGACCCCTCGATACAGGAGGTTGGAAGGCTACACCTTC. The whole variable domain, remainder taken from reference TRBV30 and TRBJ1-2, is SQTIHQWPATLVQPVGSPLSLECTVEGTSNPNLYWYRQAAGRGLQLLFYSVGIGQISSEVPQNLSASRPQDRQFILSSKKLLLSDSGFYLCAWTPRYRRLEGYTFGSGTRLTVV.

This chain links TRBV19 with TRBJ2-2, with D hard to call. V lost 7 bases and J 2 bases, leaving 8 bases between the germline ends. The CDR3 is 13 residues long. CDR1 LNHDA and CDR2 SQIVND come from the germline V gene (reference sequence). The DNA of the CDR3 is TGTGCCAGTATCGGCACAAACACCGGGGAGCTGTTTTTT. This codes for CASIGTNTGELFF. Full variable domain (remainder filled in from reference TRBV19 and TRBJ2-2): DGGITQSPKYLFRKEGQNVTLSCEQNLNHDAMYWYRQDPGQGLRLIYYSQIVNDFQKGDIAEGYSVSREKKESFPLTVTSAQKNPTAFYLCASIGTNTGELFFGEGSRLTVL.

V is TRBV28 and J is TRBJ2-7; 11 bases align to TRBD2. V dropped 8 bases and J dropped 2; count of bases not matched to a gene: 8. CDR1 MDHEN and CDR2 SYDVKM come from the germline V gene. CDR3 length equals 15 residues. Here the CDR3 DNA reads TGTGCCAGCGGCCCCCTAGCGGGGGGACCCTACGAGCAGTACTTC. This codes for CASGPLAGGPYEQYF.

CDR3 residues: CASSDGGESETQYF. CDR3 coding DNA: TGTGCCAGCAGTGACGGGGGGGAATCAGAGACCCAGTACTTC. The chain has TRBV6-1 and TRBJ2-5, with 8 bases fitting TRBD2. This CDR3 has 14 amino acids. CDR1 is MNHNS and CDR2 is SASEGT in the germline V gene. J was trimmed by 4 bases and V by 3 bases; bases with no gene match: 4.

The genes are TRBV27 and TRBJ1-1, with 12 bases identical to TRBD1. This CDR3 is 15 amino acids long. V dropped 6 bases and J dropped 5; count of bases not matched to a gene: 7. Per germline, CDR1 MNHEY and CDR2 SMNVEV (reference sequence). The chain's CDR3 is CASSFGTGGMTEAFF. The CDR3 DNA sequence: TGTGCCAGCAGCTTCGGGACAGGGGGCATGACTGAAGCTTTCTTT.

V usage is TRBV6-6 and J usage is TRBJ1-3; the match to TRBD1 covers 8 bases. The germline gives CDR1 MNHNY, CDR2 SVGAGI (reference sequence). With 4 bases clipped from V and 2 bases from J, the junction kept 1 base outside the gene matches. CDR3 length: 14 amino acids. Here the CDR3 DNA reads TGTGCCAGCAGTTTGGGACAGGCTGGAAACACCATATATTTT. Amino acid sequence: CASSLGQAGNTIYF.

The chain is built from TRBV6-5 and TRBJ1-2, with TRBD1 identical over 11 bases. Germline assignment: CDR1 MNHEY and CDR2 SVGAGI. The CDR3 totals 15 residues. The junction had 6 bases not matched to a gene; V was cut back by 2 bases and J by 7 bases. CDR3 protein: CASSYGGQGASGYTF. As DNA, the CDR3 is TGTGCCAGCAGTTACGGCGGACAGGGGGCCTCTGGCTACACCTTC.

V usage is TRBV7-9 and J usage is TRBJ1-1; tentatively, D is TRBD1 (6 bases). V lost 5 bases and J lost 5, with 9 bases in between. Germline V gene data show CDR1 as SEHNR and CDR2 as FQNEAQ (reference sequence). CDR3 length: 12 amino acids. The CDR3 DNA sequence: TGTGCCAGCAGCCAAGGGGGAACTGAAGCTTTCTTT. Translation: CASSQGGTEAFF. Based on the CDR3 plus reference TRBV7-9 and TRBJ1-1, the full variable domain is DTGVSQNPRHKITKRGQNVTFRCDPISEHNRLYWYRQTLGQGPEFLTYFQNEAQLEKSRLLSDRFSAERPKGSFSTLEIQRTEQGDSAMYLCASSQGGTEAFFGQGTRLTVV.

The V gene is TRBV28, the J gene TRBJ2-6; 10 nucleotides agree with TRBD1. Germline V lookup: CDR1 MDHEN, CDR2 SYDVKM. With 5 bases clipped from V and 0 bases from J, the junction kept 7 bases outside the gene matches. The CDR3 length is 18 residues. The CDR3 region is CASSRDRGRNSGANVLTF. In nucleotides, the CDR3 is TGTGCCAGCAGTAGAGACAGGGGGCGAAACTCTGGGGCCAACGTCCTGACTTTC.

The chain employs TRBV2 and TRBJ2-5, with TRBD2 matching 11 bases. V lost 6 bases to trimming and J lost 5 bases; unmatched junction nucleotides: 11. Per germline, CDR1 SNHLY and CDR2 FYNNEI. The CDR3 is 16 amino acids. CDR3 loop: CASSLSSGGLPETQYF. CDR3 bases: TGTGCCAGCAGCCTTTCTAGCGGGGGGCTCCCGGAGACCCAGTACTTC.

The chain uses TRBV25-1 and TRBJ1-2; TRBD1 is a possible D gene (6 bases). This CDR3 contains 14 residues. The germline V and J ends were trimmed by 3 bases and 9 bases, with 17 bases remaining between them. Germline V gives CDR1 MGHDK, CDR2 SYGVNS. DNA for the CDR3: TGTGCCAGCAGTGACTCCGGCCGGGGGCGGAGCTACACCTTC. Translated, it gives CASSDSGRGRSYTF.

The J gene is TRBJ1-3, the V gene TRBV28; a weak D match, TRBD1 (5 bases). Germline V gives CDR1 MDHEN, CDR2 SYDVKM. The CDR3 runs to 15 residues. Deletions cut 5 bases from V and 2 bases from J, with 13 bases between. As DNA, the CDR3 is TGTGCCAGCAGTCCGGGGGGGGTGGCTGGAAACACCATATATTTT. Residues: CASSPGGVAGNTIYF.

The rearrangement uses TRBV11-2 and TRBJ2-1, with 9 bases aligning to TRBD2. Germline loops: CDR1 SGHAT, CDR2 FQNNGV. The CDR3 contains 15 residues. Germline trimming cut 1 base from V and 7 bases from J; bases unmatched to any gene: 5. The CDR3 nucleotides read TGTGCCAGCAGCTTAGGCGGGGGGGCTTCAAATGAGCAGTTCTTC. It is translated as CASSLGGGASNEQFF.

This rearrangement joins TRBV6-5 to TRBJ1-2; unclear D gene. V was trimmed by 6 bases and J by 6 bases, leaving 17 bases between them. This CDR3 spans 14 amino acids. Germline CDR1 is MNHEY and CDR2 is SVGAGI. The CDR3 here is CASSPGTERDGYTF. For the CDR3, the DNA is TGTGCCAGCAGCCCCGGAACGGAGCGTGATGGCTACACCTTC.

This clone was observed a single time. A clone one base away is much larger, so this may be a read error. This same CDR3 is encoded by further DNA sequences in the sample. This chain uses TRBV7-3 with TRBJ2-3; the match to TRBD2 covers 11 bases. Unmatched junction bases numbered 2, after V lost 3 bases and J lost 3 bases. Germline V CDR1 and CDR2: SGHTA, FQGTGA. CDR3 length: 15 amino acids. The CDR3 protein is CASSLTSGETDTQYF. The CDR3 region has the DNA TGTGCCAGCAGCTTGACTAGCGGGGAGACAGATACGCAGTATTTT.